This TCR beta chain emerged from a study of blood T cell repertoires in COVID-19. At the level of the study: Material from acute and convalescent COVID-19 was sourced from the United States, Italy and Spain. PBMCs, B-cell-depleted T cells, or T cells were the source of the cDNA or gDNA that made up the material.

The protocol was immunoSEQ multiplex PCR, while the TCRdb copy is restricted to in-frame clones and leaves out a portion. The sample consists of about 69,000 clones, 89% of them appearing once. V lost 7 bases and J lost 8, with 27 bases in between. The CDR3 is 17 residues long. The germline V gene has CDR1 MDHEN and CDR2 SYDVKM. The TCR comes from a woman between 50 and 59 years old with active COVID-19. The sequencing input was peripheral blood. The V and J genes are TRBV28 and TRBJ1-5; no reliable D call. CDR3 sequence (DNA): TGTGCCAGCATCCCCCGCGACGGGATGGCCGGGAAGGAGCCCCAGCATTTT. Its protein is CASIPRDGMAGKEPQHF. Based on the CDR3 plus reference TRBV28 and TRBJ1-5, the full variable domain is DVKVTQSSRYLVKRTGEKVFLECVQDMDHENMFWYRQDPGLGLRLIYFSYDVKMKEKGDIPEGYSVSREKKERFSLILESASTNQTSMYLCASIPRDGMAGKEPQHFGDGTRLSIL.